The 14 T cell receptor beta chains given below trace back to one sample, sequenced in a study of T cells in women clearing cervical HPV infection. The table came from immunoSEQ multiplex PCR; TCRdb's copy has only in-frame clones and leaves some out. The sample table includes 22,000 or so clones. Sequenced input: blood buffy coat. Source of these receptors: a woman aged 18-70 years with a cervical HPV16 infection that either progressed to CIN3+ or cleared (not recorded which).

Incomplete CDR3 DNA: TGTGCCAGCAGTCGGACAGGCCCGAACACCGGGGAG. Amino acid sequence: CASSRTGPNTGE. In full, the CDR3 reads CASSRTGPNTGELFF. The gene calls are TRBV6-2 or TRBV6-3 and TRBJ2-2; 7 bases are a match to TRBD1. The CDR3 is cut off 3 residues early in the read; its end comes from the germline J gene. Trimming took 5 bases from V and 0 from J; bases not matched to a gene: 3. Germline V lookup: CDR1 MNHEY, CDR2 SVGEGT. This CDR3 has 15 residues.

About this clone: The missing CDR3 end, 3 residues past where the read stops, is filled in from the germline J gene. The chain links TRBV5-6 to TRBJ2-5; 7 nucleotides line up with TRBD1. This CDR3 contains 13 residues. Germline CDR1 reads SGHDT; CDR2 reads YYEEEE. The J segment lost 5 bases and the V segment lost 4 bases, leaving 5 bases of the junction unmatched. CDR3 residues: CASSQQGTETQYF. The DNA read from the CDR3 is TGTGCCAGCAGCCAACAGGGGACGGAGACC.

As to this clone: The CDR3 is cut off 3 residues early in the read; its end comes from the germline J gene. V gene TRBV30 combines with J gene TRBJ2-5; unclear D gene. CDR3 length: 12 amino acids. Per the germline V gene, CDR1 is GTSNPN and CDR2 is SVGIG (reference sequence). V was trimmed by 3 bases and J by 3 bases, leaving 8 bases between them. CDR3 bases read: TGTGCCTGGAGCCGACAAAAAGAGACC. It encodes CAWSRQKET. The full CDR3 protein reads CAWSRQKETQYF.

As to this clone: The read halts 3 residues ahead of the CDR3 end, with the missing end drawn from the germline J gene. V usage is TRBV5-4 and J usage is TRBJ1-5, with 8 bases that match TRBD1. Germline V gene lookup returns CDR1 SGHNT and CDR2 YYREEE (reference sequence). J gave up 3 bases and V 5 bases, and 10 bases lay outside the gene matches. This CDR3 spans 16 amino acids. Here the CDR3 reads CASSLGGTGHNQPQHF. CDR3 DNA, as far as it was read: TGTGCCAGCAGTCTCGGGGGGACAGGCCACAATCAGCCC.

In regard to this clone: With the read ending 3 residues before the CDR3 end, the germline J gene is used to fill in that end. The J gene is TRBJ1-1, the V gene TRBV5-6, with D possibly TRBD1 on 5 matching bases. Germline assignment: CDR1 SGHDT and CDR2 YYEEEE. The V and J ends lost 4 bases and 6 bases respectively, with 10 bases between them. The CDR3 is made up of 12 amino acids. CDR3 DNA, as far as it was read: TGTGCCAGCAGCCACACAGGATCTGAA. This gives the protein CASSHTGSE. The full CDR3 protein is CASSHTGSEAFF.

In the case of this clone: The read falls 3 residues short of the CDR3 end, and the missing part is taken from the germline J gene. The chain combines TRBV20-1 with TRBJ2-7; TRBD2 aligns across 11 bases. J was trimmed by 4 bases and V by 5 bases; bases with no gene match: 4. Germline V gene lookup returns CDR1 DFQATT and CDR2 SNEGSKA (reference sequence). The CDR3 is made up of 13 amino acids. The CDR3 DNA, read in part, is TGCAGTGCTCAAGGGACTAGCGGATACGAG. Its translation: CSAQGTSGYE. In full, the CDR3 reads CSAQGTSGYEQYF.

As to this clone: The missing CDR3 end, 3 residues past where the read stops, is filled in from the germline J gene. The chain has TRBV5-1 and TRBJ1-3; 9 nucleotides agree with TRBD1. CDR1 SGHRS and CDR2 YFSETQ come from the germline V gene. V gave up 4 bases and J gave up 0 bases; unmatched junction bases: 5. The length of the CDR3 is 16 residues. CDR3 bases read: TGCGCCAGCAGCGCCGGGACAGGGAGCTCTGGAAACACC. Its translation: CASSAGTGSSGNT. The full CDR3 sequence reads CASSAGTGSSGNTIYF.

The covered CDR3 bases are TGTGCCAGCAGCTTAGCACAGTATAATGAAAAA. It yields the protein CASSLAQYNEK. The entire CDR3 protein reads CASSLAQYNEKLFF. The chain carries TRBV7-9 and TRBJ1-4; D gene uncertain. The sequence runs out 3 residues before the end of the CDR3; the remainder is reconstructed from the germline J gene. Germline CDR1 and CDR2: SEHNR and FQNEAQ (reference sequence). V lost 0 bases, J lost 4 bases, and 6 bases lay in between. The CDR3 consists of 14 residues.

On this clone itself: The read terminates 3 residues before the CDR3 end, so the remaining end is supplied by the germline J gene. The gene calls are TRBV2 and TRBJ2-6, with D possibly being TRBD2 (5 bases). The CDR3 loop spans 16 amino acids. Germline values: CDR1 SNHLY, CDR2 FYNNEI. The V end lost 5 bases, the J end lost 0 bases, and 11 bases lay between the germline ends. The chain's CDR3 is CASSQDSSSGANVLTF. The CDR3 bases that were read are TGTGCCAGCAGTCAGGACTCATCCTCTGGGGCCAACGTC.

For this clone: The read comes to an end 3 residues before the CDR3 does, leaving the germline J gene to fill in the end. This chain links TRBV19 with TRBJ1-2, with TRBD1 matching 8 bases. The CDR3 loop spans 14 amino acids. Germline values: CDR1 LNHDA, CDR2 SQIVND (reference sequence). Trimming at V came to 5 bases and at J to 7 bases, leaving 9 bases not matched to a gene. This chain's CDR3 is CASSYQQGVGGYTF. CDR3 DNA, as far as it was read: TGTGCCAGTAGTTATCAACAGGGGGTAGGTGGC. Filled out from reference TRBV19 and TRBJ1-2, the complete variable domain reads DGGITQSPKYLFRKEGQNVTLSCEQNLNHDAMYWYRQDPGQGLRLIYYSQIVNDFQKGDIAEGYSVSREKKESFPLTVTSAQKNPTAFYLCASSYQQGVGGYTFGSGTRLTVV.

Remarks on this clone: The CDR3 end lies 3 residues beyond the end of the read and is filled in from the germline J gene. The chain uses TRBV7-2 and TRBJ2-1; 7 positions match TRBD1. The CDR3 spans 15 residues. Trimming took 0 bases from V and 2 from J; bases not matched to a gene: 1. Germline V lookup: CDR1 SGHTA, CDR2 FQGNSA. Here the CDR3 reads CASSLAGGPYNEQFF. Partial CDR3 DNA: TGTGCCAGCAGCTTAGCAGGGGGCCCCTACAATGAG.

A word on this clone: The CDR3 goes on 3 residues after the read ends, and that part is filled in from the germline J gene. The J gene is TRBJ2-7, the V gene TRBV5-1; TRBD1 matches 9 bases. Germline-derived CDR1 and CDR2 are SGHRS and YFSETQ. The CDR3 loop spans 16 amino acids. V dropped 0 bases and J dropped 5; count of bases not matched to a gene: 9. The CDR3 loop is CASSLAGGTGLDEQYF. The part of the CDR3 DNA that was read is TGCGCCAGCAGCTTGGCCGGGGGGACAGGGCTCGACGAG.

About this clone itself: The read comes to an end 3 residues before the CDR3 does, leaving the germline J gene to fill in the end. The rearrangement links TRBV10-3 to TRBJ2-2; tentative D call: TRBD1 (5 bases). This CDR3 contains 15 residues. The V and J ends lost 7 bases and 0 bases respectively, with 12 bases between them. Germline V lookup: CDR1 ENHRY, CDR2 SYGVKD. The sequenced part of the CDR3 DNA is TGTGCCATCACAACAGGTTCTACGAACACCGGGGAG. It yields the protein CAITTGSTNTGE. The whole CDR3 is CAITTGSTNTGELFF.

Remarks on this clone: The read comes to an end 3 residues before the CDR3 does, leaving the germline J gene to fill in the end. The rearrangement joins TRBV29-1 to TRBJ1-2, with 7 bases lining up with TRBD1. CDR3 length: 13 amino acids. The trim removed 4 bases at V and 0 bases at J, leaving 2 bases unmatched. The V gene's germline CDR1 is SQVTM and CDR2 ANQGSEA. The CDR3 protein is CSVGDRANYGYTF. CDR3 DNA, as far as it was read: TGCAGCGTTGGAGACAGGGCTAACTATGGC. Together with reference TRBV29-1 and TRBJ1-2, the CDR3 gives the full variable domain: SAVISQKPSRDICQRGTSLTIQCQVDSQVTMMFWYRQQPGQSLTLIATANQGSEATYESGFVIDKFPISRPNLTFSTLTVSNMSPEDSSIYLCSVGDRANYGYTFGSGTRLTVV.